The clone carrying this T cell receptor beta chain was observed a handful of times. Its target is unknown. Isolated PBMCs totaled at least 7 million in each sample. Trimming stripped 2 bases from V and 3 bases from J, with 8 bases between. Per germline, CDR1 SGDLS and CDR2 YYNGEE. This CDR3 has 13 amino acids. Using a J-beta primer mix together with a sample-barcoded 5' primer, a second PCR was run for roughly 6 to 12 cycles. Every sample returned 2.5 million or more CDR3-containing paired-end reads. TCRdb processed the 5' RACE reads anew with MiXCR; each CDR3 protein has one entry. Of around 1,100,000 distinct CDR3 sequences in the sample, 35% to 40% were seen once. The sample comes from a study of blood T cells in healthy people across ages. Overall study results and limits: Estimates based on one million T cells were treated as lower bounds.

This clonotype was obtained from a man aged 18 to 29 in good health. The source material was blood. The chain uses TRBV9 and TRBJ2-5; possibly TRBD1 or TRBD2 for D (6 bases each). The CDR3 spells CASSVEGEETQYF. CDR3 sequence (DNA): TGTGCCAGCAGCGTGGAGGGGGAAGAGACCCAGTACTTC.